This is a list of T cell receptor beta chains from one sample in a study of CD8 T cells in Susac syndrome. Via MiXCR, TCRdb re-called the immunoSEQ multiplex PCR reads, giving one row per CDR3 protein. The sample has 200,000 or so distinct CDR3 sequences, about 95% seen once. The sequenced sample consisted of CD4+ T cells from PBMCs. These receptors originate from a human donor with multiple sclerosis. Both conserved end residues are part of each CDR3. Each record gives: J gene, clone size, V gene, D gene, CDR3 protein, CDR3 DNA. A D gene is named only where the DNA matches it firmly. Only some rows state a clone size, as once, few, many or a class for expanded clones.

>TRBJ2-3|-|TRBV20-1|-
CSARDGTSSTDTQYF
TGCAGTGCTAGAGACGGCACGTCTAGCACAGATACGCAGTATTTT
>TRBJ2-2|-|TRBV2|-
CASSQSAGELFF
TGTGCCAGCTCTCAGTCGGCCGGGGAGCTGTTTTTT
>TRBJ1-6|-|TRBV20-1|TRBD1
CSAQTWDRGTPLHF
TGCAGTGCTCAAACCTGGGACAGAGGGACACCCCTCCACTTT
>TRBJ2-6|-|TRBV19|-
CASSKYRRSGANVLTF
TGTGCCAGTAGTAAATACAGAAGATCTGGGGCCAACGTCCTGACTTTC
>TRBJ2-7|-|TRBV27|-
CASSLARSYEQYF
TGTGCCAGCAGTTTAGCTCGGTCCTACGAGCAGTACTTC
>TRBJ2-1|-|TRBV20-1|TRBD2
CSGATSISYNEQFF
TGCAGTGGGGCGACTAGCATCTCCTACAATGAGCAGTTCTTC
>TRBJ2-1|-|TRBV29-1|-
CSVNIGGKNEQFF
TGCAGCGTTAATATAGGAGGCAAGAATGAGCAGTTCTTC
>TRBJ2-5|-|TRBV24-1|-
CATSDAYQETQYF
TGTGCCACCAGTGATGCCTACCAAGAGACCCAGTACTTC
>TRBJ2-7|-|TRBV24-1|TRBD1
CATSDWRTGREQYF
TGTGCCACCAGTGATTGGAGGACAGGGCGCGAGCAGTACTTC
>TRBJ2-1|-|TRBV20-1|TRBD1
CSATSQGAYNEQFF
TGCAGTGCTACAAGCCAGGGGGCCTACAATGAGCAGTTCTTC
>TRBJ1-1|once|TRBV3-1|TRBD1
CASSQSGQGNTEAFF
TGTGCCAGCAGCCAGTCAGGACAGGGGAACACTGAAGCTTTCTTT
>TRBJ1-3|-|TRBV2|-
CASSAGRHTIYF
TGTGCCAGCAGTGCTGGCCGACACACCATATATTTT
>TRBJ1-5|-|TRBV9|TRBD1
CASSPAGQVNQPQHF
TGTGCCAGCAGCCCGGCGGGACAGGTCAATCAGCCCCAGCATTTT
>TRBJ1-2|-|TRBV29-1|-
CSVEGPRDSYTF
TGCAGCGTTGAAGGGCCAAGGGACAGCTACACCTTC
>TRBJ1-6|-|TRBV5-4|-
CASSLAIGGDSPLHF
TGTGCCAGCAGCTTGGCCATAGGGGGGGATTCACCCCTCCACTTT
>TRBJ2-6|-|TRBV7-9|TRBD1
CASSRRTGSGANVLTF
TGTGCCAGCAGCCGTCGGACAGGGAGTGGGGCCAACGTCCTGACTTTC
>TRBJ2-1|once|TRBV6-5|TRBD2
CASSYSLAGYNEQFF
TGTGCCAGCAGTTACTCTCTAGCGGGGTACAATGAGCAGTTCTTC
>TRBJ1-1|once|TRBV29-1|-
CSVEDRAAGTEAFF
TGCAGCGTTGAAGATAGGGCAGCGGGCACTGAAGCTTTCTTT
>TRBJ2-1|few|TRBV7-8|-
CASSSELGAYNEQFF
TGTGCCAGCAGCTCAGAACTGGGGGCTTACAATGAGCAGTTCTTC
>TRBJ1-2|-|TRBV2|-
CASSAGGGNYGYTF
TGTGCCAGCAGTGCTGGGGGCGGTAACTATGGCTACACCTTC
>TRBJ1-1|-|TRBV9|-
CASSVAWSGTEAFF
TGTGCCAGCAGCGTAGCGTGGAGCGGCACTGAAGCTTTCTTT
>TRBJ2-3|-|TRBV11-2|-
CASSWATQYF
TGTGCCAGCAGCTGGGCTACGCAGTATTTT
>TRBJ2-2|-|TRBV3-1|-
CASSQDPPANTGELFF
TGTGCCAGCAGCCAGGATCCACCCGCGAACACCGGGGAGCTGTTTTTT
>TRBJ1-5|-|TRBV12-3/TRBV12-4|-
CASSLAFRATNQPQHF
TGTGCCAGCAGTTTAGCGTTCAGGGCCACGAATCAGCCCCAGCATTTT
>TRBJ2-3|-|TRBV20-1|-
CSAHGGFTDTQYF
TGCAGTGCCCACGGGGGCTTCACAGATACGCAGTATTTT
>TRBJ1-2|-|TRBV15|-
CATSRDSASVRSYTF
TGTGCCACCAGCAGAGATTCCGCAAGCGTCAGGAGCTACACCTTC
>TRBJ2-7|-|TRBV20-1|-
CSASKYDYEQYF
TGCAGTGCTAGTAAATATGACTACGAGCAGTACTTC
>TRBJ2-1|-|TRBV29-1|-
CSVQTGSYNEQFF
TGCAGCGTTCAAACGGGGTCCTACAATGAGCAGTTCTTC
>TRBJ2-3|-|TRBV5-1|-
CASSLASKEADTQYF
TGCGCCAGCAGCTTGGCCTCAAAGGAGGCAGATACGCAGTATTTT
>TRBJ2-2|-|TRBV24-1|-
CATSDPGTSGPGELFF
TGTGCCACCAGTGACCCCGGGACTTCGGGCCCCGGGGAGCTGTTTTTT
>TRBJ2-7|-|TRBV7-9|-
CASSPIGRGTYEQYF
TGTGCCAGCAGCCCGATTGGTCGGGGGACCTACGAGCAGTACTTC
>TRBJ1-1|-|TRBV20-1|-
CSGVAGTNTEAFF
TGCAGTGGGGTGGCAGGGACTAACACTGAAGCTTTCTTT
>TRBJ1-5|-|TRBV5-6|-
CASSLGERRAQHF
TGTGCCAGCAGCTTAGGCGAGCGGCGTGCCCAGCATTTT
>TRBJ1-2|-|TRBV23-1|-
CASSLGKGYTF
TGCGCCAGCAGTCTGGGGAAGGGCTACACCTTC
>TRBJ2-3|-|TRBV10-3|-
CAITSQGGLSTDTQYF
TGTGCCATCACCAGCCAGGGGGGGCTTAGCACAGATACGCAGTATTTT
>TRBJ2-5|-|TRBV30|-
CAWSVKGTETQYF
TGTGCCTGGAGTGTAAAAGGGACCGAGACCCAGTACTTC
>TRBJ1-6|-|TRBV27|-
CASWEAPYNSPLHF
TGTGCCAGCTGGGAGGCCCCCTATAATTCACCCCTCCACTTT
>TRBJ2-1|once|TRBV11-2|-
CASSFQGGHNEQFF
TGTGCCAGCAGCTTCCAAGGCGGACACAATGAGCAGTTCTTC
>TRBJ2-1|-|TRBV15|-
CATSGPFGGGHNEQFF
TGTGCCACCAGCGGGCCATTTGGGGGGGGGCACAATGAGCAGTTCTTC
>TRBJ2-5|-|TRBV30|-
CAWGGVGETQYF
TGTGCCTGGGGGGGAGTCGGGGAGACCCAGTACTTC
>TRBJ1-1|-|TRBV29-1|TRBD1
CSVEVLDRVRNTEAFF
TGCAGCGTTGAAGTTTTGGACAGGGTGCGGAACACTGAAGCTTTCTTT
>TRBJ2-4|-|TRBV5-1|-
CASSPGQPLAKNIQYF
TGCGCCAGCAGCCCGGGACAACCATTAGCCAAAAACATTCAGTACTTC
>TRBJ2-7|-|TRBV3-1|TRBD2
CASSLAGQPSYEQYF
TGTGCCAGCAGCTTAGCGGGTCAACCTTCCTACGAGCAGTACTTC
>TRBJ2-7|-|TRBV6-6|-
CASSYPGPPYEQYF
TGTGCCAGCAGTTACCCGGGACCGCCCTACGAGCAGTACTTC
>TRBJ2-5|-|TRBV24-1|-
CATSDPRRGQIGHF
TGTGCCACCAGTGATCCTCGGAGGGGACAAATAGGGCACTTC
>TRBJ2-3|-|TRBV20-1|TRBD2
CSPGTSSFGGTQYF
TGCAGTCCAGGGACTAGCAGTTTCGGGGGTACGCAGTATTTT
>TRBJ1-1|-|TRBV29-1|TRBD1
CSVGGGMNTEAFF
TGCAGCGTTGGAGGGGGCATGAACACTGAAGCTTTCTTT
>TRBJ1-1|-|TRBV30|-
CAWGMGGYTEAFF
TGTGCCTGGGGAATGGGGGGATACACTGAAGCTTTCTTT